Detailed here is one T cell receptor (beta chain). The identical CDR3 is also encoded by other nucleotide sequences in the sample. The source of the sample is a study of shared clonotypes between healthy human individuals. Germline assignment: CDR1 KGHSH and CDR2 LQKENI. CDR3 length equals 15 residues. With V trimmed by 3 bases and J by 4 bases, 5 bases remained unmatched. Execution of the assay was at deep level. Across several immunoSEQ plates, the genomic DNA of each subset was split evenly. Some clones are missing from TCRdb's copy, which holds only in-frame ones; the method was immunoSEQ multiplex PCR. Counted here are fewer than 2.5 million clones, more than 85% occurring once; the ten biggest clones make up 0.35% to 0.45%.

The receptor was isolated from a man aged 18 to 35 in good health. Some clones in this sample may be carry-over from other donors' samples. This chain links TRBV18 with TRBJ1-3; 8 bases fit TRBD1. What was sequenced was naive CD4+ T cells from PBMCs. Subset of the sample: CD45RA+ positively selected. The CDR3 nucleotides read TGTGCCAGCTCACCGTCCCGGGACAGGGGAAACACCATATATTTT. It specifies CASSPSRDRGNTIYF. The entire variable domain, with the rest obtained from reference TRBV18 and TRBJ1-3, is as follows: NAGVMQNPRHLVRRRGQEARLRCSPMKGHSHVYWYRQLPEEGLKFMVYLQKENIIDESGMPKERFSAEFPKEGPSILRIQQVVRGDSAAYFCASSPSRDRGNTIYFGEGSWLTVV.